This is a list of T cell receptor beta chains from one sample in a study of cytomegalovirus exposure and HLA in healthy donors. TCRdb's table, derived via immunoSEQ multiplex PCR, lists solely in-frame clones and lacks some. This repertoire shows approximately 100,000 clones, 65% to 80% found once; its top ten account for 16%. Sequenced: PBMCs. These receptors were taken from a man aged 60-69 years in good health and CMV-seropositive. Each CDR3 is given with its conserved first and last residue. The D gene is left open where the match is weak. Expanded clones are given a class, and other clones once, few, many or no size at all.

j_gene: TRBJ2-7
abundance: NA
v_gene: TRBV4-1
d_gene: TRBD1
CDR3nt: TGCGCCAGCAGCCCGGGACAGGGGGAAGCCTACGAGCAGTACTTC
CDR3aa: CASSPGQGEAYEQYF

j_gene: TRBJ2-7
abundance: once
v_gene: TRBV7-9
d_gene: TRBD2
CDR3nt: TGTGCCAGCAGCACCACCATTTCTAGCGGGATATCCTACGAGCAGTACTTC
CDR3aa: CASSTTISSGISYEQYF

j_gene: TRBJ2-7
abundance: NA
v_gene: TRBV7-3
d_gene: NA
CDR3nt: TGTCCGAGTCCCTACGAGCAGTACTTC
CDR3aa: CPSPYEQYF

j_gene: TRBJ2-1
abundance: NA
v_gene: TRBV7-9
d_gene: TRBD1
CDR3nt: TGTGCCAGCCAACCAGGGGGTTACAATGAGCAGTTCTTC
CDR3aa: CASQPGGYNEQFF

j_gene: TRBJ2-7
abundance: NA
v_gene: TRBV19
d_gene: NA
CDR3nt: TGTGCCAGTAGTAGCGACTACGAGCAGTACTTC
CDR3aa: CASSSDYEQYF

j_gene: TRBJ1-4
abundance: NA
v_gene: TRBV7-9
d_gene: NA
CDR3nt: TGTGCCAGCAGCTGGGAGGGGCCGCGCGAAAAACTGTTTTTT
CDR3aa: CASSWEGPREKLFF

j_gene: TRBJ1-2
abundance: NA
v_gene: TRBV19
d_gene: NA
CDR3nt: TGTGCCAGTTCAAGCGGGGACCGCAGCAAGTCTAACTATGGCTACACCTTC
CDR3aa: CASSSGDRSKSNYGYTF

j_gene: TRBJ1-5
abundance: once
v_gene: TRBV7-6
d_gene: TRBD1
CDR3nt: TGTGCCAGCAGCTCGGGACAGGGAAACTCGCAGCCCCAGCATTTT
CDR3aa: CASSSGQGNSQPQHF

j_gene: TRBJ2-7
abundance: NA
v_gene: TRBV6-5
d_gene: TRBD1
CDR3nt: TGTGCCAGCAGTTACGGACAGGGGGCCTACGAGCAGTACTTC
CDR3aa: CASSYGQGAYEQYF

j_gene: TRBJ1-3
abundance: NA
v_gene: TRBV5-8
d_gene: NA
CDR3nt: TGTGCCAGCAGCTTGTTGATCAAGAGCTCTGGAAACACCATATATTTT
CDR3aa: CASSLLIKSSGNTIYF

j_gene: TRBJ2-1
abundance: NA
v_gene: TRBV4-3
d_gene: TRBD2
CDR3nt: TGCGCCAGCAGCCAAGATACTAGCGGGGGTTACAATGAGCAGTTCTTC
CDR3aa: CASSQDTSGGYNEQFF

j_gene: TRBJ2-1
abundance: NA
v_gene: TRBV11-1
d_gene: TRBD1
CDR3nt: TGTGCCAGCAGCTTAGGGCAGGGGGCCTGGTATGAGCAGTTCTTC
CDR3aa: CASSLGQGAWYEQFF

j_gene: TRBJ1-2
abundance: NA
v_gene: TRBV18
d_gene: NA
CDR3nt: TGTGCCAGCTCACCACTGTCGGGGGGCCCCTACAACTATGGCTACACCTTC
CDR3aa: CASSPLSGGPYNYGYTF

j_gene: TRBJ2-2
abundance: NA
v_gene: TRBV5-8
d_gene: TRBD2
CDR3nt: TGTGCCAGCAGCCCGCTGGGGCTAGCGGGGACCGGGGAGCTGTTTTTT
CDR3aa: CASSPLGLAGTGELFF

j_gene: TRBJ1-2
abundance: NA
v_gene: TRBV28
d_gene: TRBD1
CDR3nt: TGTGCCAGCAGGCTAACAGGGGGAGGAGGCTACACCTTC
CDR3aa: CASRLTGGGGYTF

j_gene: TRBJ1-2
abundance: NA
v_gene: TRBV19
d_gene: NA
CDR3nt: TGTGCCAGTAGAAAGAGGACAGACCCTAACTATGGCTACACCTTC
CDR3aa: CASRKRTDPNYGYTF

j_gene: TRBJ1-2
abundance: NA
v_gene: TRBV19
d_gene: NA
CDR3nt: TGTGCCAGTAGAGGGGAGACAGGAATGGGCTACTATGGCTACACCTTC
CDR3aa: CASRGETGMGYYGYTF

j_gene: TRBJ1-3
abundance: few
v_gene: TRBV6-1
d_gene: NA
CDR3nt: TGTGCCAGCAGTGAAGCTCAGGGGTCCCCAAACACCATATATTTT
CDR3aa: CASSEAQGSPNTIYF

j_gene: TRBJ2-7
abundance: few
v_gene: TRBV5-4
d_gene: TRBD1
CDR3nt: TGTGCCAGCAGCTTATCCGGGACAGTCCTACCTTACGAGCAGTACTTC
CDR3aa: CASSLSGTVLPYEQYF

j_gene: TRBJ2-1
abundance: NA
v_gene: TRBV4-3
d_gene: NA
CDR3nt: TGCGCCAGCAGCCACGGTAGCGGCGGGGCCCTCTACAATGAGCAGTTCTTC
CDR3aa: CASSHGSGGALYNEQFF

j_gene: TRBJ1-1
abundance: NA
v_gene: TRBV19
d_gene: TRBD1
CDR3nt: TGTGCCAGTAGTATTCAGGGGGGAGGCATGAACACTGAAGCTTTCTTT
CDR3aa: CASSIQGGGMNTEAFF

j_gene: TRBJ2-3
abundance: NA
v_gene: TRBV11-2
d_gene: TRBD1
CDR3nt: TGTGCCAGCAGCTTAGTGCACAGGGGGCAAGATACGCAGTATTTT
CDR3aa: CASSLVHRGQDTQYF

j_gene: TRBJ1-2
abundance: few
v_gene: TRBV18
d_gene: NA
CDR3nt: TGTGCCAGCTCACCGGTAAAACAGGTTGGTGGCTACACCTTC
CDR3aa: CASSPVKQVGGYTF

j_gene: TRBJ1-2
abundance: NA
v_gene: TRBV6-5
d_gene: NA
CDR3nt: TGTGCCAGCAGTCTAGACCGCTATGGCTACACCTTC
CDR3aa: CASSLDRYGYTF

j_gene: TRBJ1-4
abundance: NA
v_gene: TRBV29-1
d_gene: TRBD1
CDR3nt: TGCAGCGTTGGACAGGGTTTTGAAAAACTGTTTTTT
CDR3aa: CSVGQGFEKLFF

j_gene: TRBJ1-1
abundance: few
v_gene: TRBV27
d_gene: NA
CDR3nt: TGTGCCAGCAGTTTAGTCATAGGACAGAGTGAAGCTTTCTTT
CDR3aa: CASSLVIGQSEAFF

j_gene: TRBJ2-2
abundance: NA
v_gene: TRBV6-5
d_gene: TRBD1
CDR3nt: TGTGCCAGCAGGCCCGACAGGGGGGGGGAGCTGTTTTTT
CDR3aa: CASRPDRGGELFF

j_gene: TRBJ1-4
abundance: NA
v_gene: TRBV30
d_gene: NA
CDR3nt: TGTGCCTGGAGAGCCAATGAAAAACTGTTTTTT
CDR3aa: CAWRANEKLFF

j_gene: TRBJ1-2
abundance: few
v_gene: TRBV7-2
d_gene: NA
CDR3nt: TGTGCCAGCAGCTTACCCGTCTATGGCTACACCTTC
CDR3aa: CASSLPVYGYTF

j_gene: TRBJ2-3
abundance: NA
v_gene: TRBV5-1
d_gene: TRBD2
CDR3nt: TGCGCCAGCAGCTTCGGGGGGACGAGCACAGATACGCAGTATTTT
CDR3aa: CASSFGGTSTDTQYF

j_gene: TRBJ1-6
abundance: NA
v_gene: TRBV7-2
d_gene: NA
CDR3nt: TGTGCCAGCAGCGGCATTAATTCACCCCTCCACTTT
CDR3aa: CASSGINSPLHF

j_gene: TRBJ2-1
abundance: NA
v_gene: TRBV9
d_gene: NA
CDR3nt: TGTGCCAGCAGCGTAGAAATGGGACAACTCTATGAGCAGTTCTTC
CDR3aa: CASSVEMGQLYEQFF

j_gene: TRBJ2-7
abundance: NA
v_gene: TRBV27
d_gene: TRBD2
CDR3nt: TGTGCCAGCAGGCCGGGACTAGCGTGGTACGAGCAGTACTTC
CDR3aa: CASRPGLAWYEQYF

j_gene: TRBJ2-2
abundance: once
v_gene: TRBV5-6
d_gene: NA
CDR3nt: TGCGCCAGCAGCTTGGGAGGGGGCAACACCGGGGAGCTGTTTTTT
CDR3aa: CASSLGGGNTGELFF

j_gene: TRBJ2-3
abundance: few
v_gene: TRBV28
d_gene: TRBD2
CDR3nt: TGTGCCAGCAGCCCGTCGGCGGGGGGGATCAGCACAGATACGCAGTATTTT
CDR3aa: CASSPSAGGISTDTQYF

j_gene: TRBJ2-1
abundance: NA
v_gene: TRBV7-8
d_gene: NA
CDR3nt: TGTGCCAGCAGCCCCAAGACTAGGAGCTCCTACAATGAGCAGTTCTTC
CDR3aa: CASSPKTRSSYNEQFF

j_gene: TRBJ2-1
abundance: NA
v_gene: TRBV4-1
d_gene: TRBD1
CDR3nt: TGCGCCAGCAGCCACCCGGGACAGGTTCCCAATGAGCAGTTCTTC
CDR3aa: CASSHPGQVPNEQFF

j_gene: TRBJ1-1
abundance: NA
v_gene: TRBV7-9
d_gene: TRBD1
CDR3nt: TGTGCCAGCAGCCGCTCGTCCCTGCGGACAGGGACGGGGAACACTGAAGCTTTCTTT
CDR3aa: CASSRSSLRTGTGNTEAFF

j_gene: TRBJ2-5
abundance: NA
v_gene: TRBV19
d_gene: TRBD2
CDR3nt: TGTGCCAGTAGTCCCCGACTAGCGGGGGGGTACCCACAAGAGACCCAGTACTTC
CDR3aa: CASSPRLAGGYPQETQYF

j_gene: TRBJ1-5
abundance: few
v_gene: TRBV6-1
d_gene: NA
CDR3nt: TGTGCCAGCAGTGATGTAGGGAATATAGGGGATCAGCCCCAGCATTTT
CDR3aa: CASSDVGNIGDQPQHF

j_gene: TRBJ2-1
abundance: NA
v_gene: TRBV7-9
d_gene: TRBD1
CDR3nt: TGTGCCAGCAGCCAAACGACAGGGGTGGATGCCAATGAGCAGTTCTTC
CDR3aa: CASSQTTGVDANEQFF

j_gene: TRBJ2-5
abundance: NA
v_gene: TRBV7-9
d_gene: TRBD1
CDR3nt: TGTGCCAGCACCTCAGGGGACAGTCGTACCCAGTACTTC
CDR3aa: CASTSGDSRTQYF

j_gene: TRBJ2-3
abundance: few
v_gene: TRBV11-2
d_gene: TRBD2
CDR3nt: TGTGCCAGCAGCTTAGATTCTAGCGGGGGGCATTATACGCAGTATTTT
CDR3aa: CASSLDSSGGHYTQYF

j_gene: TRBJ1-1
abundance: once
v_gene: TRBV6-5
d_gene: NA
CDR3nt: TGTGCCAGCAGTAGGAGGGGTATCACTGAAGCTTTCTTT
CDR3aa: CASSRRGITEAFF

j_gene: TRBJ2-7
abundance: NA
v_gene: TRBV2
d_gene: NA
CDR3nt: TGTGCCAGCAGTCAGGGCCTATTTTCAGAGCAGTACTTC
CDR3aa: CASSQGLFSEQYF

j_gene: TRBJ2-5
abundance: NA
v_gene: TRBV7-9
d_gene: TRBD2
CDR3nt: TGTGCATCGGGACTAGCGAATCCGACCCAGTACTTC
CDR3aa: CASGLANPTQYF

j_gene: TRBJ2-7
abundance: NA
v_gene: TRBV19
d_gene: TRBD1
CDR3nt: TGTGCCAGTAGCCGACAGGGGATTACCGGCGTCGAGCAGTACTTC
CDR3aa: CASSRQGITGVEQYF

j_gene: TRBJ2-3
abundance: NA
v_gene: TRBV29-1
d_gene: NA
CDR3nt: TGCAGCGCCGTTCGGGGTACGGATACGCAGTATTTT
CDR3aa: CSAVRGTDTQYF

j_gene: TRBJ2-7
abundance: NA
v_gene: TRBV30
d_gene: TRBD1
CDR3nt: TGTGCCTGGAGTCTGGGGACAGGGTCCCTCGGGGCCTACGAGCAGTACTTC
CDR3aa: CAWSLGTGSLGAYEQYF

j_gene: TRBJ1-1
abundance: NA
v_gene: TRBV7-9
d_gene: NA
CDR3nt: TGTGCCAGCAGCCCTACAGGGTCTGATGAAGCTTTCTTT
CDR3aa: CASSPTGSDEAFF

j_gene: TRBJ1-3
abundance: NA
v_gene: TRBV9
d_gene: NA
CDR3nt: TGTGCCAGCAGCGGAGGACGCTCACCCGGGGCTGGAAACACCATATATTTT
CDR3aa: CASSGGRSPGAGNTIYF

j_gene: TRBJ1-2
abundance: NA
v_gene: TRBV6-1
d_gene: TRBD1
CDR3nt: TGTGCCAGCAGTGAACAGGGGGCGTATGGCTACACCTTC
CDR3aa: CASSEQGAYGYTF

j_gene: TRBJ2-3
abundance: NA
v_gene: TRBV28
d_gene: NA
CDR3nt: TGTGCCAGCAATACCTTAGGACAGTACGATACGCAGTATTTT
CDR3aa: CASNTLGQYDTQYF

j_gene: TRBJ1-6
abundance: NA
v_gene: TRBV30
d_gene: NA
CDR3nt: TGTGCCTGGACCCAAATCCCTTTTGTGGGCACCTATAATTCACCCCTCCACTTT
CDR3aa: CAWTQIPFVGTYNSPLHF

j_gene: TRBJ2-2
abundance: NA
v_gene: TRBV27
d_gene: NA
CDR3nt: TGTGCCAGCAGTTTAAAGGCGGCGGCGGCGGAGCTGTTTTTT
CDR3aa: CASSLKAAAAELFF

j_gene: TRBJ2-2
abundance: NA
v_gene: TRBV5-4
d_gene: TRBD1
CDR3nt: TGTGCCAGCGGCAGGGGGATAACCGGGGAGCTGTTTTTT
CDR3aa: CASGRGITGELFF

j_gene: TRBJ1-4
abundance: NA
v_gene: TRBV5-1
d_gene: TRBD1
CDR3nt: TGCGCCAGCAGCAGGGGTTTGGGACAGATTAATGAAAAACTGTTTTTT
CDR3aa: CASSRGLGQINEKLFF

j_gene: TRBJ2-2
abundance: NA
v_gene: TRBV18
d_gene: NA
CDR3nt: TGTGCCAGCTCACCTTACAGGACGTTGAACACCGGGGAGCTGTTTTTT
CDR3aa: CASSPYRTLNTGELFF